One sample yielded the 30 T cell receptor beta chains listed below, sequenced in a study of blood T cells in healthy people across ages. Primers used in a second PCR of about 6 to 12 cycles were a sample-barcoded 5' primer and a J-beta primer mix. TCRdb fed the 5' RACE reads into MiXCR, producing one record per CDR3 protein. The table records about 1.8 million distinct CDR3 sequences, about 49% of them present only once. Source material: blood. Source of these receptors: a woman aged 40 to 49 in good health.

A few counts support this clonotype. This sequence joins TRBV12-3 or TRBV12-4 and TRBJ2-3; possible D gene TRBD2, 6 bases. V lost 5 bases and J lost 9, with 18 bases in between. There are 14 residues in the CDR3. DNA of the CDR3: TGTGCCAGCAGTCCCTGGGACCGCGGAGGGACGCAGTATTTT. Encoded protein: CASSPWDRGGTQYF.

This clonotype has just a few counts. V gene TRBV11-3 combines with J gene TRBJ1-1; no firm D call. The CDR3 runs 12 residues. V was clipped by 3 bases and J by 6 bases, with 8 bases between them. Germline CDR1 is SGHNT and CDR2 is YENEEA. The CDR3 nucleotides read TGTGCCAGCAGCTTCCTTCTAGCTGAAGCTTTCTTT. The encoded protein is CASSFLLAEAFF.

This clonotype has only a few counts. CDR3 protein: CASSYSVRREQKNGYTF. For the CDR3, the DNA is TGTGCCAGCAGTTACTCGGTGAGGAGGGAACAGAAAAATGGCTACACCTTC. The V gene is TRBV6-6, the J gene TRBJ1-2; D call uncertain. From germline, CDR1 is MNHNY and CDR2 SVGAGI (reference sequence). Trimming pared 0 bases from V and 6 bases from J, leaving 20 bases between. The CDR3 totals 17 residues.

The chain combines TRBV27 with TRBJ2-1; TRBD2 aligns across 8 bases. V lost 8 bases, J lost 0 bases, and 6 bases stayed unmatched. The germline gives CDR1 MNHEY, CDR2 SMNVEV (reference sequence). The CDR3 extends over 15 amino acids. CDR3 region: CASGLSGASYNEQFF. The CDR3 coding sequence is TGTGCCAGCGGCCTTAGCGGGGCCTCCTACAATGAGCAGTTCTTC.

This clonotype was counted once. CDR3 sequence (DNA): TGCAGTGCTTTCAAACCGGGACCTCGAGCTTTCTTT. Protein product: CSAFKPGPRAFF. This chain joins TRBV20-1 and TRBJ1-1; possibly TRBD1 for D (5 bases). This CDR3 contains 12 residues. The V gene lost 5 bases and the J gene lost 10 bases, with 17 bases spanning the gap. The germline V gene has CDR1 DFQATT and CDR2 SNEGSKA (reference sequence).

This chain links TRBV5-1 with TRBJ2-5; the match to TRBD1 covers 8 bases. The V segment lost 4 bases and the J segment 2 bases; nucleotides outside the gene matches: 7. The CDR3 is 15 residues long. The germline gives CDR1 SGHRS, CDR2 YFSETQ. Here the CDR3 reads CASSAGGARQETQYF. In DNA form, the CDR3 reads TGCGCCAGCAGCGCAGGGGGCGCGAGGCAAGAGACCCAGTACTTC.

This clonotype was seen only a few times. The J gene is TRBJ2-3, the V gene TRBV5-1, with D perhaps matching TRBD2 (5 bases). The CDR3 extends over 16 amino acids. The germline gives CDR1 SGHRS, CDR2 YFSETQ. Trimming shortened V by 4 bases and J by 0 bases, and 15 bases separated the two germline ends. CDR3 protein: CASSPEDSYSTDTQYF. In nucleotides, the CDR3 is TGCGCCAGCAGCCCGGAGGACTCCTACAGCACAGATACGCAGTATTTT.

V gene TRBV7-9 combines with J gene TRBJ2-2, with D unresolved. CDR1 SEHNR and CDR2 FQNEAQ come from the germline V gene (reference sequence). The CDR3 has 12 amino acids. The germline V and J ends were trimmed by 4 bases and 8 bases, with 8 bases remaining between them. In DNA, the CDR3 is TGTGCCAGCAGCTCCACCTTGGGGGAGCTGTTTTTT. Amino acid sequence: CASSSTLGELFF.

The genes are TRBV28 and TRBJ2-4; the D gene is possibly TRBD2 (5 bases). Germline CDR1 and CDR2: MDHEN and SYDVKM. The CDR3 totals 17 residues. V lost 5 bases to trimming and J lost 0 bases, with 17 bases between them. The CDR3 is CASSPSRGTIAKNIQYF. CDR3 sequence (DNA): TGTGCCAGCAGTCCTTCCCGGGGAACTATAGCCAAAAACATTCAGTACTTC.

This clonotype was detected a few times. The rearrangement uses TRBV7-9 and TRBJ1-2; D is uncertain. The germline gives CDR1 SEHNR, CDR2 FQNEAQ (reference sequence). The CDR3 loop spans 16 amino acids. V was pared by 2 bases and J by 7 bases, with 20 bases between. The CDR3 sequence is CASSLPAPTLSFGYTF. The CDR3, as DNA: TGTGCCAGCAGCTTACCCGCTCCGACCCTGAGTTTTGGCTACACCTTC.

The rearrangement joins TRBV7-2 to TRBJ2-4; 7 bases are a match to TRBD2. Germline assignment: CDR1 SGHTA and CDR2 FQGNSA. The V gene end was trimmed by 3 bases and the J gene end by 13 bases; junction bases not matched to a gene: 12. This CDR3 is 14 amino acids long. In DNA, the CDR3 is TGTGCCAGCAGCTTTACAAGTCCACGGGGGGAGCAGTACTTC. Its protein product is CASSFTSPRGEQYF.

The chain employs TRBV12-3 or TRBV12-4 and TRBJ1-1, with 10 bases aligning to TRBD1. This CDR3 is built from 16 residues. Trimming cost V 4 bases and J 1 base; bases outside gene matches: 6. The CDR3 DNA is TGTGCCAGCAGTTACGACAGGGGGCCTACGAACACTGAAGCTTTCTTT. This sequence encodes CASSYDRGPTNTEAFF.

The J gene is TRBJ2-6, the V gene TRBV11-2; tentative D call: TRBD2 (6 bases). This CDR3 is 23 amino acids long. V lost 5 bases, J lost 0 bases, and 32 bases lay in between. Per germline, CDR1 SGHAT and CDR2 FQNNGV. CDR3 sequence reads: CASSQPAGGKFGFPRSGANVLTF. CDR3 nucleotide sequence: TGTGCCAGCAGCCAGCCCGCAGGAGGGAAGTTCGGTTTTCCTCGCTCTGGGGCCAACGTCCTGACTTTC.

This chain uses TRBV4-1 with TRBJ1-2; 11 bases map to TRBD1. J gave up 6 bases and V 3 bases, and 6 bases lay outside the gene matches. The CDR3 contains 15 residues. Germline V lookup: CDR1 MGHRA, CDR2 YSYEKL. CDR3 sequence reads: CASSQEGQGVDGYTF. The CDR3 DNA reads TGCGCCAGCAGCCAGGAGGGACAGGGGGTAGATGGCTACACCTTC.

In its sample, this clonotype was seen a few times. The gene calls are TRBV20-1 and TRBJ2-5; 7 bases are shared with TRBD1. The V gene's germline CDR1 is DFQATT and CDR2 SNEGSKA (reference sequence). J was trimmed by 1 base and V by 0 bases; bases with no gene match: 11. The CDR3 runs 17 residues. CDR3 sequence reads: CSARESYDRAPQETQYF. CDR3 DNA sequence: TGCAGTGCTAGAGAAAGCTATGACAGGGCCCCCCAAGAGACCCAGTACTTC.

This chain joins TRBV4-2 and TRBJ2-5; D might be TRBD2 (6 bases). This CDR3 is 16 amino acids long. Germline V CDR1 and CDR2: LGHNA, YNFKEQ. The V end was cut by 2 bases, the J end by 1 base, with 14 bases between. The CDR3 DNA follows: TGTGCCAGCAGCCAAAACCTACCGGGACTCCAAGAGACCCAGTACTTC. It yields the protein CASSQNLPGLQETQYF.

The sample holds a few counts of this clonotype. The chain recombines TRBV6-2 or TRBV6-3 with TRBJ2-1, with TRBD1 identical over 9 bases. CDR3 length: 13 residues. V lost 2 bases to trimming and J lost 7 bases; unmatched junction nucleotides: 0. Per germline, CDR1 MNHEY and CDR2 SVGEGT. The CDR3 is CASSYGTGNEQFF. The CDR3 region has the DNA TGTGCCAGCAGTTACGGGACAGGGAATGAGCAGTTCTTC.

This clonotype was recorded a few times. The chain links TRBV5-1 to TRBJ2-3, with 7 bases that match TRBD2. Germline CDR1 and CDR2: SGHRS and YFSETQ. V shed 7 bases, J shed 5 bases, and the junction held 16 bases outside the gene matches. CDR3 length: 16 residues. The CDR3 region is CASGQGGGGPRDTQYF. The CDR3 DNA reads TGCGCCAGCGGTCAGGGAGGCGGGGGACCCCGAGATACGCAGTATTTT.

At least ten counts were recorded for this clonotype. J is TRBJ2-7 and V is TRBV12-3 or TRBV12-4; perhaps TRBD2 as D (7 bases). V lost 3 bases, J lost 6 bases, and 12 bases lay in between. This CDR3 spans 13 amino acids. CDR3 sequence reads: CASSLGGGGEQYF. DNA of the CDR3: TGTGCCAGCAGTTTGGGAGGGGGGGGCGAGCAGTACTTC.

This clonotype was seen more than once but under ten times. This chain links TRBV10-3 with TRBJ2-7; D is perhaps TRBD1 (6 bases). With 0 bases removed from V and 5 bases from J, the gap between germline ends came to 23 bases. Germline CDR1 is ENHRY and CDR2 is SYGVKD. CDR3 size: 18 residues. The CDR3 loop reads CAISESDYKQGRSNEQYF. The CDR3 DNA reads as TGTGCCATCAGTGAGTCCGATTATAAGCAGGGGCGATCGAACGAGCAGTACTTC.

The rearrangement links TRBV27 to TRBJ1-2, with 10 bases aligning to TRBD1. V gave up 2 bases and J gave up 6 bases; unmatched junction bases: 3. Germline V gene data show CDR1 as MNHEY and CDR2 as SMNVEV (reference sequence). CDR3 length: 14 residues. DNA of the CDR3: TGTGCCAGCAGTTTAACAGACAGGGGGCATGGCTACACCTTC. The encoded protein is CASSLTDRGHGYTF.

The gene calls are TRBV20-1 and TRBJ2-3, with TRBD1 identical over 9 bases. This CDR3 is built from 15 residues. Germline CDR1 is DFQATT and CDR2 is SNEGSKA (reference sequence). J was trimmed by 1 base and V by 3 bases; bases with no gene match: 5. The CDR3 region has the DNA TGCAGTGCTAGTCTAAGACAGGGGGGCACAGATACGCAGTATTTT. It specifies CSASLRQGGTDTQYF.

V gene TRBV20-1 combines with J gene TRBJ1-2; D possibly corresponds to TRBD1 (6 bases). Germline V gives CDR1 DFQATT, CDR2 SNEGSKA (reference sequence). This CDR3 contains 12 residues. V was pared by 5 bases and J by 6 bases, with 13 bases between. The DNA of the CDR3 is TGCAGTGCTCCAGAGGGGGAGAATGGCTACACCTTC. Amino acids: CSAPEGENGYTF.

This clonotype was detected only a few times. The DNA for the CDR3 is TGTGCCAGCAGCTGGGGGGATTATTACAATGAGCAGTTCTTC. This sequence encodes CASSWGDYYNEQFF. The chain recombines TRBV7-2 with TRBJ2-1; TRBD2 is a possible D gene (6 bases). Germline V gene data show CDR1 as SGHTA and CDR2 as FQGNSA. The CDR3 is 14 residues long. Trimming removed 4 bases at V and 4 bases at J, with 11 bases between. Full variable domain (rest looked up from reference TRBV7-2 and TRBJ2-1): GAGVSQSPSNKVTEKGKDVELRCDPISGHTALYWYRQSLGQGLEFLIYFQGNSAPDKSGLPSDRFSAERTGGSVSTLTIQRTQQEDSAVYLCASSWGDYYNEQFFGPGTRLTVL.

Only a few counts were recorded for this clonotype. CDR3 sequence (DNA): TGTGCCACCAGCAGTGGGACAGGGTTAAATGAGCAGTTCTTC. Its protein product is CATSSGTGLNEQFF. This sequence joins TRBV15 and TRBJ2-1; 9 bases are a match to TRBD1. There are 14 residues in the CDR3. V trimming: 3 bases; J trimming: 7 bases; junction bases outside the gene matches: 4. CDR1 and CDR2 (germline): LNHNV, YYDKDF (reference sequence).

The table lists this clonotype with a few counts. V usage is TRBV7-9 and J usage is TRBJ1-6, with D possibly TRBD1 on 6 matching bases. In germline, CDR1 is SEHNR, CDR2 FQNEAQ (reference sequence). V lost 5 bases and J 5 bases, leaving 16 bases between the germline ends. The CDR3 contains 16 residues. CDR3: CASSAGGRGDNSPLHF. In DNA, the CDR3 is TGTGCCAGCAGCGCCGGGGGCAGGGGAGATAATTCACCCCTCCACTTT.

This clonotype was seen only a few times. The chain employs TRBV7-2 and TRBJ2-1; no firm D call. Per the germline V gene, CDR1 is SGHTA and CDR2 is FQGNSA. V was cut by 5 bases and J by 3 bases, with 17 bases left in between. The length of the CDR3 is 16 residues. This CDR3 reads CASSGPGSMIYNEQFF. Written as DNA, the CDR3 is TGTGCCAGCAGCGGTCCTGGGTCCATGATCTACAATGAGCAGTTCTTC.

The genes are TRBV20-1 and TRBJ2-3, with 7 nucleotides matching TRBD1. Germline V CDR1 and CDR2: DFQATT, SNEGSKA (reference sequence). CDR3 length: 13 residues. The ends lost 5 bases at V and 8 bases at J; junction bases unmatched: 10. The CDR3 sequence: CSAYPAGGSTQYF. The CDR3 DNA reads as TGCAGTGCTTATCCCGCAGGGGGAAGTACGCAGTATTTT.

In its sample, this clonotype was seen once. The gene calls are TRBV5-4 and TRBJ2-4, with D possibly matching TRBD2 (5 bases). The J call is uncertain, as TRBJ2-7 better fits the DNA end. The CDR3 contains 16 residues. Per the germline V gene, CDR1 is SGHNT and CDR2 is YYREEE (reference sequence). CDR3 in DNA: TGTGCCAGCAGCGTTGCGAGGGCAGGCCTTTCCTACGAGCAGTACTTC. As protein: CASSVARAGLSYEQYF.

V and J are TRBV6-2 or TRBV6-3 and TRBJ2-1, with 7 positions matching TRBD1. The CDR3 totals 12 residues. CDR1 is MNHEY, CDR2 SVGEGT, per germline. V was pared by 4 bases and J by 10 bases, with 4 bases of the junction left unmatched. CDR3 protein: CASSFPDREQFF. CDR3 nucleotide sequence: TGTGCCAGCAGTTTCCCGGACAGGGAGCAGTTCTTC.